This T cell receptor (beta chain) was retrieved from a study of T cell responses to AZD1222 COVID-19 vaccine. General observations from the study: Dominant at 160-218 and 743-854, vaccine-associated CD4 TCRs also spanned spike. Donors in the cohort were predominantly white British and more often female, and clonal diversity was possibly underestimated. Repertoires were obtained only post-peak T cell response.

The V gene's germline CDR1 is MNHNY and CDR2 SVGAGI (reference sequence). The CDR3 consists of 15 residues. V shed 7 bases and J shed 1 base, with 14 bases lying between them. Assay used: immunoSEQ multiplex PCR; TCRdb lists only in-frame clones, some missing. The sample contains some 130,000 clones, approximately 91% of which appear only once. Worth noting for this clone: No antigen is known for it.

The V gene is TRBV6-6, the J gene TRBJ2-1; no clear D. The starting material was peripheral blood, obtained 28 days after the second AZD1222 dose. This sequence originates from an adult who received the AZD1222 COVID-19 vaccine. The DNA for the CDR3 is TGTGCCAGCACCAACCGCCAAGGGTCCTACAATGAGCAGTTCTTC. As protein: CASTNRQGSYNEQFF.